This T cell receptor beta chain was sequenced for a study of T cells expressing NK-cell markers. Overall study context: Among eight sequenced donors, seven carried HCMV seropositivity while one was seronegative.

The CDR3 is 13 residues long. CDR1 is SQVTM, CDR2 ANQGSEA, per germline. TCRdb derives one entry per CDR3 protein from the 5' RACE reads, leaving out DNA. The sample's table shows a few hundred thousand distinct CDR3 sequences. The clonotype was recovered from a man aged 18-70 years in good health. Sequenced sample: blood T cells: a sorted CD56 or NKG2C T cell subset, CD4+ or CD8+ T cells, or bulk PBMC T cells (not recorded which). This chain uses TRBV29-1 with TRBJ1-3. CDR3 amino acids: CSVRQNGGNTIYF.